This T cell receptor (beta chain) was documented in a study of T cells in localized non-small cell lung cancer (TCRdb year 2020). Regarding the research as a whole: The study analyzed T cell repertoires of 236 early-stage NSCLC patients, comparing tumors and uninvolved tumor-adjacent lungs. The cohort consisted of 200 to 250 treatment-naive NSCLC patients whose localized lung tumors had been resected. NSCLC patients had a mean age of around 61 years, and 129 were male and over 85 female.

With respect to this clone: This clone's antigen is unknown. No quality values exist for individual bases; no much larger clone is one base distant.

Reading from cysteine to phenylalanine, the CDR3 counts 16 amino acids. Only the CDR3 region is kept as DNA, spanning 48 bases read in frame from base 1. V and J lose 2 bases and 3 bases, and a span of 14 bases separates them. The germline V gene provides CDR1 SGHNT and CDR2 YENEEA. At diagnosis, tumor, uninvolved tumor-adjacent lung and peripheral blood were collected and then preserved as a mix of FFPE and fresh-frozen material. TCR beta CDR3 regions were sequenced from DNA using the immunoSEQ Assay. In the source study's methods: To compute T cell density, TCR beta template counts were normalized to usable DNA, which was estimated by amplifying housekeeping genes. The preseqR package was used to estimate richness by extrapolating to 400,000 templates for PBMC samples and to 120,000 templates for tissue samples. Clonality was defined as one minus Pielou's evenness. Tissue-enriched TCRs were identified through differential abundance testing performed on productive amino-acid clonotypes, with a minimum total count of 5 and an alpha of 0.1. Repertoire overlap between compartments was quantified with the Jaccard Index and Morisita Overlap Index. TCR beta CDR3s were clustered by GLIPH together with public tetramer-defined viral CDR3s, and at least three viral sequences plus V-gene enrichment were required for viral motifs. In TCRdb, the immuneACCESS table is reduced to in-frame sequences with V and J assigned. These tables do not hold every clone; where another copy was compared, an unresolved V gene accounts for under half, and the others remain unexplained. The DNA gave D and trimming, while V, J and clone size come from that table. This sample lists 1,500 or so clones; 15% to 20% were detected once. The ten largest clones represent more than 12% of the sample.

The research as a whole found: Because the study design was exploratory, TCR variables were selected using unadjusted p-values without false-discovery rate correction. Uninvolved tumor-adjacent lung showed the highest T cell clonality, higher than tumor, which suggests more focused antigenic responses in the uninvolved tumor-adjacent lung. A median of roughly 56 of the top 100 tumor clones were detected in paired uninvolved adjacent lung, and some 29 of these tumor clones were also found among the top 100 clones of the paired uninvolved adjacent lung. Because multi-region tumor sequencing was not done, intratumor heterogeneity could not be ruled out. Higher T cell density in blood was associated with longer overall survival, whereas higher clonality in adjacent lung was associated with shorter survival.

This receptor chain uses TRBV11-3 and TRBJ1-3, with the D segment identity uncertain. The TCR originated in a woman between 35 and 70 years old with stage I lung adenocarcinoma. The source was lung tumor tissue, collected before any cancer treatment. The CDR3 sequence is CASSLLTRIGGNTIYF. DNA sequence: TGTGCCAGCAGCTTACTAACCAGGATAGGTGGAAACACCATATATTTT.